Here is one TCR beta chain with its context. Its antigen remains unidentified. The junction departs from germline at one end; a sequencing error may be responsible. The source of the sample is a study of cytomegalovirus exposure and HLA in healthy donors. The PCR made use of 60 Vbeta and 13 Jbeta primers. This table comes from immunoSEQ multiplex PCR, and its TCRdb copy is limited to in-frame clones, with some not included. The sample lists approximately 120,000 clones, about 80% seen once, with about 9.1% in the top ten. Study conclusions and caveats: A later analysis showed HLA-associated TCR beta chains outstripping equally common others in clonal expansion.

Germline CDR1 reads GTSNPN; CDR2 reads SVGIG (reference sequence). The CDR3 runs 16 residues. The sequencing sample was made of PBMCs. V and J are TRBV30 and TRBJ2-7; tentative D call: TRBD2 (6 bases). This TCR was recovered from a woman aged 45 to 65 in good health and CMV-seropositive. Here the CDR3 DNA reads TGTGCCTGGAGTGTATCAGGAGGGCGACCCTTCTACAAGCAGTACTTC. Protein product: CAWSVSGGRPFYKQYF.